This is a list of T cell receptor beta chains from one sample in a study of T cells in Graves' hyperthyroidism and ophthalmopathy. TCRdb analysed the multiplex PCR reads with MiXCR anew, one entry per CDR3 protein. The repertoire has hundreds of thousands of distinct CDR3 sequences, approximately 40% of them found once; the top ten carry about 8.9%. Source material: blood. The receptors come from a man aged 18 to 29 with Graves' hyperthyroidism. Each CDR3 is given with its conserved first and last residue. The D gene is left open where the match is weak. Not every row has a clone size; where given, it reads once, few, many or a size class.

d_gene	abundance	j_gene	v_gene	CDR3nt	CDR3aa
TRBD1	many	TRBJ1-4	TRBV10-3	TGTGCCATCAGTGAACAGGGGGCTGCTAATGAAAAACTGTTTTTT	CAISEQGAANEKLFF
-	-	TRBJ1-2	TRBV6-6	TGTGCCAGCAGTTACAGAGGAGTAACAGAGGGCTACACCTTC	CASSYRGVTEGYTF
TRBD1	-	TRBJ1-5	TRBV15	TGTGCCACCAGCAGCTTAGGACAGGGCCATCAGCCCCAGCATTTT	CATSSLGQGHQPQHF
-	few	TRBJ2-2	TRBV7-3	TGTGCCAGCAGCATCCCTGGCACCGGGGAGCTGTTTTTT	CASSIPGTGELFF
-	-	TRBJ2-5	TRBV2	TGTGCCAGCCAGGGGATGGAGACCCAGTACTTC	CASQGMETQYF
TRBD1	many	TRBJ1-6	TRBV2	TGTGCCAGCAGGGGGGACAGATCACCCCTCCACTTT	CASRGDRSPLHF
TRBD1	-	TRBJ2-7	TRBV12-3/TRBV12-4	TGTGCCAGCAGTTCACTACAGGGGGCCGGGGACGAGCAGTACTTC	CASSSLQGAGDEQYF
TRBD1	few	TRBJ1-1	TRBV13	TGTGCCAGCAGCGAACCGGGACAGTCCCCGACTGAAGCTTTCTTT	CASSEPGQSPTEAFF
-	few	TRBJ2-7	TRBV29-1	TGCAGCGTTGAAGACGAAGGGGGGGGCTACGAGCAGTACTTC	CSVEDEGGGYEQYF
TRBD2	-	TRBJ2-2	TRBV7-6	TGTGCCAGCAGCAGGAGCGGGACTAACACCGGGGAGCTGTTTTTT	CASSRSGTNTGELFF
TRBD2	-	TRBJ2-5	TRBV5-4	TGTGCCAGCAGCTTGGCCTCGGGGACTAGCGGGAGGAGGGAAGAGACCCAGTACTTC	CASSLASGTSGRREETQYF
TRBD1	few	TRBJ1-6	TRBV5-1	TGCGCCAGCACCACAGGGGACAATAATTCACCCCTCCACTTT	CASTTGDNNSPLHF
-	-	TRBJ1-1	TRBV25-1	TGTGCCAGCAGTTACGTGAGCGCTGAAGCTTTCTTT	CASSYVSAEAFF
-	many	TRBJ1-5	TRBV24-1	TGTGCCACCAGTGAGAGGGAGGGTTCGGGTCAGCCCCAGCATTTT	CATSEREGSGQPQHF
-	many	TRBJ1-1	TRBV24-1	TGTGCCACGGGCGATGGGGGCACTGAAGCTTTCTTT	CATGDGGTEAFF
-	-	TRBJ1-1	TRBV29-1	TGCAGCGTTGAGTCTGCTATGAACGCCGAAGCTTTCTTT	CSVESAMNAEAFF
-	-	TRBJ2-5	TRBV5-1	TGCGCCAGCAGCTTGGCTGGGCTAGCGAACACCGGGGAGACCCAGTACTTC	CASSLAGLANTGETQYF